These 11 T cell receptor beta chains were sequenced from one sample in a study of OX40 agonist ivuxolimab in advanced cancers. Assay: immunoSEQ multiplex PCR; the TCRdb copy retains only in-frame clones and omits some. The sample carries roughly 70,000 clones, approximately 90% recorded once. Sequencing used CD4+ or CD8+ T cells sorted from blood, obtained in a trial of the OX40 agonist ivuxolimab. The receptor source for this set is an adult with an advanced solid tumor such as melanoma, head and neck, liver or kidney cancer.

This rearrangement joins TRBV18 to TRBJ2-5; no clear D. V lost 4 bases and J lost 5, with 14 bases in between. CDR1 is KGHSH, CDR2 LQKENI, per germline. The CDR3 runs 14 residues. CDR3 sequence: CASSRAASRETQYF. In nucleotides, the CDR3 is TGTGCCAGCTCACGGGCGGCAAGCAGGGAGACCCAGTACTTC.

This clone was counted a single time. The rearrangement uses TRBV7-8 and TRBJ2-1; D not certain. This CDR3 spans 11 amino acids. Trimming pared 0 bases from V and 9 bases from J, leaving 3 bases between. Germline-derived CDR1 and CDR2 are SGHVS and FQNEAQ. The CDR3 bases are TGTGCCAGCAGCTTAGCGGGTGAGCAGTTCTTC. The encoded protein is CASSLAGEQFF.

The genes are TRBV5-5 and TRBJ1-4; D unresolved. The germline V gene has CDR1 SGHKS and CDR2 YYEKEE (reference sequence). This CDR3 is built from 14 residues. Deletions cut 2 bases from V and 0 bases from J, with 5 bases between. The CDR3 loop reads CASSLVTTNEKLFF. The CDR3 DNA reads TGTGCCAGCAGCTTAGTCACAACTAATGAAAAACTGTTTTTT.

CDR3 region: CASSFPLGRTETQYF. The CDR3 DNA is TGTGCCAGCAGCTTCCCGTTGGGAAGGACCGAGACCCAGTACTTC. The J gene is TRBJ2-5, the V gene TRBV7-2, with D unresolved. Trimming took off 3 bases at V and 5 bases at J, with 16 bases between the two ends. CDR3 length: 15 residues. Germline CDR1 and CDR2: SGHTA and FQGNSA. Drawing the rest from reference TRBV7-2 and TRBJ2-5, the complete variable domain is GAGVSQSPSNKVTEKGKDVELRCDPISGHTALYWYRQSLGQGLEFLIYFQGNSAPDKSGLPSDRFSAERTGGSVSTLTIQRTQQEDSAVYLCASSFPLGRTETQYFGPGTRLLVL.

This chain connects TRBV7-9 to TRBJ2-7; TRBD2 agrees at 12 bases. J gave up 2 bases and V 1 base, and 3 bases lay outside the gene matches. The CDR3 runs to 16 residues. Germline loops: CDR1 SEHNR, CDR2 FQNEAQ (reference sequence). CDR3 sequence reads: CASSLETSGSPYEQYF. The CDR3 nucleotides are TGTGCCAGCAGCTTAGAGACTAGCGGGAGCCCCTACGAGCAGTACTTC. Supplemented by reference TRBV7-9 and TRBJ2-7, the full variable domain reads DTGVSQNPRHKITKRGQNVTFRCDPISEHNRLYWYRQTLGQGPEFLTYFQNEAQLEKSRLLSDRFSAERPKGSFSTLEIQRTEQGDSAMYLCASSLETSGSPYEQYFGPGTRLTVT.

This sequence joins TRBV15 and TRBJ2-1; 10 positions match TRBD2. The V gene end was trimmed by 1 base and the J gene end by 0 bases; junction bases not matched to a gene: 3. CDR3 length equals 17 residues. Germline V gives CDR1 LNHNV, CDR2 YYDKDF (reference sequence). Written as DNA, the CDR3 is TGTGCCACCAGCAGAGGAGCGGGAGGGAGCTCCTACAATGAGCAGTTCTTC. Translation: CATSRGAGGSSYNEQFF.

The chain combines TRBV10-3 with TRBJ1-2; D unresolved. Germline lookup yields CDR1 ENHRY and CDR2 SYGVKD. The ends were cut back, 4 bases at V and 4 bases at J, with 7 bases in the middle. The CDR3 runs to 12 residues. The DNA for the CDR3 is TGTGCCATCAGTGGGGGTCCCTATGGCTACACCTTC. As protein: CAISGGPYGYTF.

The CDR3 region has the DNA TGTGCCAGCTCACTACGGACAGGGTACTACGAGCAGTACTTC. Its protein product is CASSLRTGYYEQYF. The gene calls are TRBV18 and TRBJ2-7; 8 positions agree with TRBD1. The ends lost 4 bases at V and 3 bases at J; junction bases unmatched: 5. The CDR3 consists of 14 residues. Germline-derived CDR1 and CDR2 are KGHSH and LQKENI. The full variable domain, its missing parts supplied by reference TRBV18 and TRBJ2-7, is NAGVMQNPRHLVRRRGQEARLRCSPMKGHSHVYWYRQLPEEGLKFMVYLQKENIIDESGMPKERFSAEFPKEGPSILRIQQVVRGDSAAYFCASSLRTGYYEQYFGPGTRLTVT.

The rearrangement links TRBV6-1 to TRBJ1-4, with D maybe TRBD1 (6 bases). Trimming shortened V by 5 bases and J by 7 bases, and 14 bases separated the two germline ends. Germline V gene data show CDR1 as MNHNS and CDR2 as SASEGT. The CDR3 has 14 residues. The CDR3 here is CASSQRGSGEKLFF. CDR3 nucleotides: TGTGCCAGCAGTCAGAGGGGGAGTGGTGAAAAACTGTTTTTT.

V usage is TRBV6-4 and J usage is TRBJ1-5; the D gene is possibly TRBD1 (6 bases). Between the trimmed V and J ends, which lost 3 bases and 1 base, there was a span of 19 bases. This CDR3 is built from 18 residues. Germline CDR1 is MRHNA and CDR2 is SNTAGT. The CDR3 protein is CASSDFDETGASNQPQHF. The DNA of the CDR3 is TGTGCCAGCAGTGATTTCGACGAGACGGGGGCGAGCAATCAGCCCCAGCATTTT.

This clone was seen only once. The rearrangement links TRBV9 to TRBJ1-6; the D is unclear. Germline V lookup: CDR1 SGDLS, CDR2 YYNGEE. CDR3 length: 17 amino acids. V lost 0 bases and J 5 bases, leaving 15 bases between the germline ends. CDR3 nucleotide sequence: TGTGCCAGCAGCGTAGGGGGTCGCCGCGGGGATAATTCACCCCTCCACTTT. Translation gives CASSVGGRRGDNSPLHF. Looking up the rest from reference TRBV9 and TRBJ1-6 gives the full variable domain: DSGVTQTPKHLITATGQRVTLRCSPRSGDLSVYWYQQSLDQGLQFLIQYYNGEERAKGNILERFSAQQFPDLHSELNLSSLELGDSALYFCASSVGGRRGDNSPLHFGNGTRLTVT.